The 24 T cell receptor beta chains listed next were all sequenced from one sample in a study of cytomegalovirus exposure and HLA in healthy donors. The PCR contained 60 Vbeta and 13 Jbeta primers. TCRdb's table, derived via immunoSEQ multiplex PCR, lists solely in-frame clones and lacks some. The table lists about 170,000 clones, 73% of them singletons. The sequenced sample consisted of PBMCs. Receptors were obtained from a woman aged 18-30 years in good health and CMV-seropositive.

The CDR3 protein is CASKSGWRDTEAFF. In DNA, the CDR3 is TGTGCCAGCAAATCGGGGTGGAGGGACACTGAAGCTTTCTTT. The chain has TRBV6-5 and TRBJ1-1; no clear D. V lost 7 bases to trimming and J lost 3 bases, with 15 bases between them. Per germline, CDR1 MNHEY and CDR2 SVGAGI. This CDR3 contains 14 residues.

This clone was seen once. The chain couples TRBV30 to TRBJ2-7; TRBD1 aligns across 7 bases. Losses at the gene ends were 3 bases for V and 0 bases for J; bases not matched to a gene: 5. The V gene's germline CDR1 is GTSNPN and CDR2 SVGIG (reference sequence). The CDR3 is 14 residues long. The CDR3 nucleotides read TGTGCCTGGAGCGGACAGGATTTCTCCTACGAGCAGTACTTC. As protein: CAWSGQDFSYEQYF.

The chain has TRBV11-3 and TRBJ2-1, with 7 positions matching TRBD1. Germline V gene data show CDR1 as SGHNT and CDR2 as YENEEA. V lost 5 bases and J lost 5; bases outside the gene matches: 12. The CDR3 is made up of 16 amino acids. This CDR3 reads CASSDRKQGRNNEQFF. CDR3 nucleotide sequence: TGTGCCAGCAGCGATAGAAAACAGGGGCGGAACAATGAGCAGTTCTTC. The variable domain in full, completed from reference TRBV11-3 and TRBJ2-1, reads EAGVVQSPRYKIIEKKQPVAFWCNPISGHNTLYWYLQNLGQGPELLIRYENEEAVDDSQLPKDRFSAERLKGVDSTLKIQPAELGDSAVYLCASSDRKQGRNNEQFFGPGTRLTVL.

The genes are TRBV6-5 and TRBJ2-3; TRBD1 matches at 8 bases. CDR1 and CDR2 (germline): MNHEY, SVGAGI. V was pared by 11 bases and J by 6 bases, with 10 bases of the junction left unmatched. The CDR3 spans 13 residues. CDR3: CASVGTGADTQYF. The CDR3 DNA sequence: TGTGCCTCAGTGGGGACAGGAGCTGATACGCAGTATTTT.

V is TRBV5-8 and J is TRBJ1-1; D remains ambiguous. The germline CDR1 and CDR2 sequences are SGHTS and YDEGEE. V was pared by 2 bases and J by 3 bases, with 8 bases between. CDR3 length: 13 amino acids. The CDR3 is CASSLYRHTEAFF. The CDR3 coding sequence is TGTGCCAGCAGCTTATACAGACACACTGAAGCTTTCTTT. Filled out from reference TRBV5-8 and TRBJ1-1, the complete variable domain reads EAGVTQSPTHLIKTRGQQATLRCSPISGHTSVYWYQQALGLGLQFLLWYDEGEERNRGNFPPRFSGRQFPNYSSELNVNALELEDSALYLCASSLYRHTEAFFGQGTRLTVV.

The chain is built from TRBV7-9 and TRBJ2-7; weak D call: TRBD2 (5 bases). CDR3 length equals 14 residues. Germline V gene data show CDR1 as SEHNR and CDR2 as FQNEAQ (reference sequence). V dropped 2 bases and J dropped 0 bases, with 8 bases sitting between them. The CDR3 sequence is CASSLSGSSYEQYF. DNA of the CDR3: TGTGCCAGCAGCTTAAGTGGGAGCTCCTACGAGCAGTACTTC.

This sequence joins TRBV6-1 and TRBJ2-7, with 9 bases identical to TRBD1. The CDR3 is 14 residues long. The V segment lost 10 bases and the J segment 6 bases; nucleotides outside the gene matches: 13. Germline loops: CDR1 MNHNS, CDR2 SASEGT. The CDR3 region has the DNA TGTGCCATTTCCGCCGGGACAGGGTCGAGCGAGCAGTACTTC. This encodes CAISAGTGSSEQYF.

About this clone: The sample carries other DNA sequences with the same CDR3. The chain is built from TRBV10-3 and TRBJ1-1; possibly TRBD1 for D (5 bases). CDR3 size: 15 residues. The V end lost 2 bases, the J end lost 1 base, and 11 bases lay between the germline ends. Germline CDR1 and CDR2: ENHRY and SYGVKD. The chain's CDR3 is CAISEMGLQNTEAFF. DNA for the CDR3: TGTGCCATCAGTGAGATGGGACTCCAGAACACTGAAGCTTTCTTT.

V gene TRBV5-1 combines with J gene TRBJ1-3; TRBD1 is a possible D gene (5 bases). Trimming stripped 0 bases from V and 2 bases from J, with 15 bases between. Germline CDR1 reads SGHRS; CDR2 reads YFSETQ. The CDR3 runs 17 residues. The CDR3 DNA sequence: TGCGCCAGCAGCTTGGAGCTTTTGGGGGGAACTGGAAACACCATATATTTT. It codes for CASSLELLGGTGNTIYF.

Comments on this clone: A much bigger clone sits one base away, suggesting this may be a read error. This specimen includes other DNA sequences encoding the same CDR3. The chain recombines TRBV6-1 with TRBJ2-3, with 12 positions matching TRBD2. Trimming took 2 bases from V and 6 from J; bases not matched to a gene: 3. Germline CDR1 reads MNHNS; CDR2 reads SASEGT. CDR3 length: 15 amino acids. The CDR3 protein is CASSELAGGPDTQYF. The CDR3 DNA sequence: TGTGCCAGCAGTGAACTAGCGGGGGGGCCGGATACGCAGTATTTT.

The chain joins TRBV7-2 to TRBJ1-5; D uncertain. CDR3 size: 14 residues. Germline loops: CDR1 SGHTA, CDR2 FQGNSA. Trimming cost V 0 bases and J 4 bases, with 7 bases left between them. CDR3 region: CASSLARENQPQHF. The CDR3 bases are TGTGCCAGCAGCTTAGCTCGGGAGAATCAGCCCCAGCATTTT.

The V call is TRBV6-5, the J call TRBJ2-2; no reliable D call. Trimming pared 7 bases from V and 3 bases from J, leaving 3 bases between. This CDR3 region has 11 residues. Germline V gene lookup returns CDR1 MNHEY and CDR2 SVGAGI. This CDR3 is CASTYTGELFF. As DNA, the CDR3 is TGTGCCAGCACGTACACCGGGGAGCTGTTTTTT.

This clone was counted between two and nine times. This same CDR3 is encoded by further DNA sequences in the sample. The V and J genes are TRBV28 and TRBJ1-6; 7 bases agree with TRBD1. There are 16 residues in the CDR3. In germline, CDR1 is MDHEN, CDR2 SYDVKM. Losses at the gene ends were 4 bases for V and 7 bases for J; bases not matched to a gene: 10. Written as DNA, the CDR3 is TGTGCCAGCAGTTCACCTGTCGGGGACAGAAATTCACCCCTCCACTTT. Its translation is CASSSPVGDRNSPLHF.

This rearrangement joins TRBV29-1 to TRBJ1-4; D ambiguous. V lost 5 bases, J lost 8 bases, and 15 bases lay in between. CDR3 length equals 13 residues. CDR1 SQVTM and CDR2 ANQGSEA come from the germline V gene. This CDR3 is CSVKGESREKLFF. CDR3 sequence (DNA): TGCAGCGTTAAGGGAGAGTCGCGGGAAAAACTGTTTTTT. The variable domain in full, completed from reference TRBV29-1 and TRBJ1-4, reads SAVISQKPSRDICQRGTSLTIQCQVDSQVTMMFWYRQQPGQSLTLIATANQGSEATYESGFVIDKFPISRPNLTFSTLTVSNMSPEDSSIYLCSVKGESREKLFFGSGTQLSVL.

The V call is TRBV13, the J call TRBJ2-5; TRBD2 matches 15 bases. Germline V gene data show CDR1 as PRHDT and CDR2 as FYEKMQ (reference sequence). The CDR3 is 18 residues long. The V and J ends lost 5 bases and 5 bases, in that order; junction bases with no gene match: 12. The CDR3 bases are TGTGCCAGCAGCCCCGGCGGACTAGCGGGGGGGCGTGGGGAGACCCAGTACTTC. Protein product: CASSPGGLAGGRGETQYF.

The chain couples TRBV6-1 to TRBJ2-6, with TRBD1 matching over 7 bases. In germline, CDR1 is MNHNS, CDR2 SASEGT. The CDR3 is made up of 18 amino acids. With V trimmed by 4 bases and J by 4 bases, 13 bases remained unmatched. The DNA for the CDR3 is TGTGCCAGCAGTGGATCGACAGGGCGGGTAAGAGGGGCCAACGTCCTGACTTTC. Translated: CASSGSTGRVRGANVLTF.

The chain has TRBV2 and TRBJ1-2; 8 bases align to TRBD1. The CDR3 consists of 14 residues. Looked up from germline, CDR1 is SNHLY and CDR2 is FYNNEI. V dropped 3 bases and J dropped 4; count of bases not matched to a gene: 4. CDR3 sequence reads: CASSDTGGIYGYTF. The CDR3 DNA reads TGTGCCAGCAGTGATACAGGGGGGATCTATGGCTACACCTTC.

The gene calls are TRBV6-1 and TRBJ2-3, with no clear D. Trimming took off 0 bases at V and 2 bases at J, with 12 bases between the two ends. CDR1 MNHNS and CDR2 SASEGT come from the germline V gene. The CDR3 loop spans 16 amino acids. DNA for the CDR3: TGTGCCAGCAGTGAAGCCTGCGGTCAACCCACAGATACGCAGTATTTT. This sequence encodes CASSEACGQPTDTQYF.

The chain uses TRBV6-1 and TRBJ2-5; 8 bases are shared with TRBD1. The CDR3 extends over 15 amino acids. CDR1 is MNHNS, CDR2 SASEGT, per germline. Losses at the gene ends were 2 bases for V and 2 bases for J; bases not matched to a gene: 4. The chain's CDR3 is CASSEQGQEQETQYF. In DNA, the CDR3 is TGTGCCAGCAGTGAACAGGGACAGGAACAAGAGACCCAGTACTTC.

The chain recombines TRBV19 with TRBJ1-1; D call uncertain. Germline V lookup: CDR1 LNHDA, CDR2 SQIVND (reference sequence). This CDR3 spans 14 amino acids. V shed 2 bases and J shed 4 bases, with 11 bases lying between them. The CDR3 sequence: CASSIRRESTEAFF. In DNA, the CDR3 is TGTGCCAGTAGTATACGGAGGGAGAGCACTGAAGCTTTCTTT.

This rearrangement joins TRBV7-2 to TRBJ1-6; possibly TRBD1 for D (5 bases). The CDR3 length is 16 residues. Germline CDR1 is SGHTA and CDR2 is FQGNSA. Between the trimmed V and J ends, which lost 5 bases and 0 bases, there was a span of 11 bases. CDR3 amino acids: CASSRTPSSYNSPLHF. As DNA, the CDR3 is TGTGCCAGCAGCAGGACACCGAGCTCCTATAATTCACCCCTCCACTTT.

Regarding this clone: Sequence at one end of the junction differs from germline and may be a read error. The genes are TRBV7-9 and TRBJ1-1, with D unresolved. This CDR3 comprises 12 residues. Per the germline V gene, CDR1 is SEHNR and CDR2 is FQNEAQ (reference sequence). DNA for the CDR3: TGTTCCAGCAGCTTAAGTCAGATTGAAGCTTTCTTT. Translated, it gives CSSSLSQIEAFF.

The V gene is TRBV7-3, the J gene TRBJ1-1, with a tentative D call TRBD1 (6 bases). Trimming took 5 bases from V and 2 from J, leaving 9 bases between them. CDR1 and CDR2 (germline): SGHTA, FQGTGA. The CDR3 covers 13 residues. CDR3 in DNA: TGTGCCAGCAGCCTACAGGGAAACACTGAAGCTTTCTTT. Translated, it gives CASSLQGNTEAFF.

This chain connects TRBV6-5 to TRBJ1-2; 12 nucleotides match TRBD1. This CDR3 spans 16 amino acids. After removal of 2 bases from V and 8 bases from J, the junction contained 9 bases not matched to a gene. Looked up from germline, CDR1 is MNHEY and CDR2 is SVGAGI. CDR3 loop: CASSYTPGTGGRGYTF. CDR3 in DNA: TGTGCCAGCAGTTACACCCCCGGGACAGGGGGCCGCGGCTACACCTTC.